This is a list of T cell receptor beta chains from one sample in a study of blood T cell repertoires in COVID-19. Assay used: immunoSEQ multiplex PCR; TCRdb lists only in-frame clones, some missing. The data show around 100,000 clones, over 85% seen once. Material for sequencing was peripheral blood. These receptors were taken from a woman between 45 and 65 years old with COVID-19, enrolled during active disease. Both conserved end residues are part of each CDR3. D genes are given only for firm matches. Clone sizes are given selectively: once, few, many, or a class where the clone is expanded.

D gene,V gene,clone size,J gene,CDR3 protein,CDR3 DNA
TRBD1,TRBV5-5,NA,TRBJ1-2,CASSSPGTGHGYTF,TGTGCCAGCAGCTCCCCGGGGACAGGGCATGGCTACACCTTC
NA,TRBV6-4,NA,TRBJ1-5,CARSGGGNQPQHF,TGTGCCAGGTCGGGAGGGGGCAATCAGCCCCAGCATTTT
NA,TRBV9,NA,TRBJ2-6,CASSADGTPLSGANVLTF,TGTGCCAGCAGCGCGGACGGGACACCCCTCTCTGGGGCCAACGTCCTGACTTTC
NA,TRBV7-2,few,TRBJ1-4,CASSPSWGGPGEKLFF,TGTGCCAGCAGCCCCTCCTGGGGGGGGCCAGGGGAAAAACTGTTTTTT
NA,TRBV15,NA,TRBJ2-5,CATNPGLRETQYF,TGTGCCACCAACCCGGGACTTCGGGAGACCCAGTACTTC
NA,TRBV6-4,NA,TRBJ1-2,CASSDPDSQGARGYTF,TGTGCCAGCAGTGACCCCGACAGTCAAGGAGCAAGGGGCTACACCTTC
TRBD1,TRBV4-1,once,TRBJ2-2,CASSPPGGTGELFF,TGCGCCAGCAGCCCCCCAGGGGGCACCGGGGAGCTGTTTTTT
NA,TRBV9,NA,TRBJ2-3,CASSNRQDFTDTQYF,TGTGCCAGCAGCAATAGACAGGATTTCACAGATACGCAGTATTTT
TRBD1,TRBV7-9,NA,TRBJ1-1,CASSLLQGGTEAFF,TGTGCCAGCAGTTTGCTACAGGGGGGAACTGAAGCTTTCTTT
TRBD1,TRBV13,NA,TRBJ2-7,CASSPGQSTYYEQYF,TGTGCCAGCAGCCCGGGACAGTCTACTTACTACGAGCAGTACTTC
NA,TRBV7-9,NA,TRBJ1-4,CASSLYRTNEKLFF,TGTGCCAGCAGCTTGTATCGAACTAATGAAAAACTGTTTTTT
NA,TRBV24-1,NA,TRBJ1-5,CAEDLANQPQHF,TGTGCCGAGGACTTAGCCAATCAGCCCCAGCATTTT
TRBD2,TRBV10-3,NA,TRBJ2-1,CAISGGGNEQFF,TGTGCCATCAGTGGGGGGGGAAATGAGCAGTTCTTC
NA,TRBV19,NA,TRBJ2-1,CASTSGGGSYNEQFF,TGTGCCAGTACCTCAGGGGGAGGATCCTACAATGAGCAGTTCTTC
NA,TRBV2,NA,TRBJ2-3,CASSDWAARTDTQYF,TGTGCCAGCAGTGATTGGGCAGCCCGCACAGATACGCAGTATTTT
TRBD1,TRBV7-9,NA,TRBJ1-3,CASSLAGGTDTIYF,TGTGCCAGCAGCTTGGCAGGGGGCACCGACACCATATATTTT
NA,TRBV12-3/TRBV12-4,NA,TRBJ1-2,CASSPDTSGYTF,TGTGCCAGCAGCCCTGACACTAGTGGCTACACCTTC
NA,TRBV27,NA,TRBJ1-2,CASSETAPIRPYGYTF,TGTGCCAGCAGCGAGACAGCCCCAATCCGGCCCTATGGCTACACCTTC
NA,TRBV19,NA,TRBJ1-3,CASSPSGDTIYF,TGTGCCAGTAGTCCCTCGGGGGACACCATATATTTT
TRBD1,TRBV3-1/TRBV3-2,NA,TRBJ2-7,CASSPLGTGAWEQYF,TGTGCCAGCAGCCCTCTCGGGACAGGGGCGTGGGAGCAGTACTTC
TRBD1,TRBV5-1,NA,TRBJ2-7,CASSLGQGADEQYF,TGCGCCAGCAGCTTAGGACAGGGGGCGGACGAGCAGTACTTC
NA,TRBV6-5,NA,TRBJ1-1,CASSYLWGQETTEAFF,TGTGCCAGCAGTTACCTTTGGGGGCAGGAGACCACTGAAGCTTTCTTT
NA,TRBV9,NA,TRBJ1-2,CASSVTVNYGYTF,TGTGCCAGCAGCGTCACAGTAAACTATGGCTACACCTTC
NA,TRBV6-5,NA,TRBJ1-3,CASSPDWSSGNTIYF,TGTGCCAGCAGCCCCGATTGGAGCTCTGGAAACACCATATATTTT
NA,TRBV2,NA,TRBJ1-5,CASKGIINQPQHF,TGTGCCAGCAAGGGGATTATCAATCAGCCCCAGCATTTT
NA,TRBV2,once,TRBJ1-6,CASSANREGNSPLHF,TGTGCCAGCAGTGCTAACAGGGAGGGAAATTCACCCCTCCACTTT
TRBD1,TRBV29-1,NA,TRBJ1-2,CSAGQNYGYTF,TGCAGCGCGGGACAGAACTATGGCTACACCTTC
NA,TRBV24-1,NA,TRBJ1-2,CATSAAGVGYGYTF,TGTGCCACCAGTGCTGCAGGGGTGGGCTATGGCTACACCTTC
TRBD2,TRBV5-1,NA,TRBJ2-1,CASSLLRLAGGPVEQFF,TGCGCCAGCAGCTTGCTAAGACTAGCGGGGGGGCCGGTTGAGCAGTTCTTC
TRBD1,TRBV5-1,NA,TRBJ1-1,CASSLDRGRGAEAFF,TGCGCCAGCAGCCTGGACAGGGGGCGCGGGGCTGAAGCTTTCTTT
NA,TRBV19,NA,TRBJ1-2,CASSILTGPKGYTF,TGTGCCAGTAGTATCCTAACAGGGCCCAAGGGCTACACCTTC
NA,TRBV11-1,NA,TRBJ2-3,CARSFGGGQRTDTQYF,TGTGCCCGCAGCTTTGGGGGGGGGCAACGCACAGATACGCAGTATTTT
TRBD1,TRBV7-8,few,TRBJ1-1,CASSSKPGQGAEAFF,TGTGCCAGCAGCTCGAAGCCGGGACAGGGGGCTGAAGCTTTCTTT
TRBD1,TRBV4-1,NA,TRBJ1-3,CASSQERGHGNTIYF,TGCGCCAGCAGCCAAGAGAGGGGGCATGGAAACACCATATATTTT
TRBD2,TRBV7-2,NA,TRBJ2-5,CASSLVAGVQETQYF,TGTGCCAGCAGCTTAGTAGCGGGGGTTCAGGAGACCCAGTACTTC
NA,TRBV7-9,NA,TRBJ1-5,CASSLGQSNQPQHF,TGTGCCAGCAGCTTAGGACAAAGCAATCAGCCCCAGCATTTT
NA,TRBV6-5,once,TRBJ1-2,CASSGWGQGESYTF,TGTGCCAGCAGCGGATGGGGTCAGGGTGAAAGCTACACCTTC
NA,TRBV3-1/TRBV3-2,NA,TRBJ2-2,CASSLNPGAGELFF,TGTGCCAGCAGCCTCAACCCAGGCGCCGGGGAGCTGTTTTTT
TRBD2,TRBV2,NA,TRBJ2-5,CASTVGLAETQYF,TGTGCCAGCACCGTGGGACTAGCAGAGACCCAGTACTTC
NA,TRBV5-1,once,TRBJ2-3,CASSLRGPGEDTQYF,TGCGCCAGCAGCTTGAGGGGACCAGGGGAGGATACGCAGTATTTT
NA,TRBV6-5,NA,TRBJ1-5,CASRTVMSQPQHF,TGTGCCAGCAGGACAGTGATGTCTCAGCCCCAGCATTTT
TRBD1,TRBV5-4,NA,TRBJ2-3,CASSSGQVTQYF,TGTGCCAGCAGCTCGGGACAGGTTACGCAGTATTTT
NA,TRBV5-6,NA,TRBJ1-5,CASSLTGYSNQPQHF,TGTGCCAGCAGCTTGACAGGTTATAGCAATCAGCCCCAGCATTTT
TRBD1,TRBV27,NA,TRBJ1-2,CASSSRQGRTYGYTF,TGTGCCAGCAGTTCCAGACAGGGGAGAACCTATGGCTACACCTTC
NA,TRBV30,NA,TRBJ1-5,CAWSERNQPQHF,TGTGCCTGGAGTGAACGGAATCAGCCCCAGCATTTT
NA,TRBV5-4,NA,TRBJ1-1,CASSLAGEGDTEAFF,TGTGCCAGCAGCTTGGCTGGGGAGGGGGACACTGAAGCTTTCTTT
NA,TRBV2,once,TRBJ1-5,CASSQDTISNQPQHF,TGTGCCAGCAGTCAGGACACCATTAGCAATCAGCCCCAGCATTTT
NA,TRBV12-3/TRBV12-4,NA,TRBJ1-2,CASSFSGVRGYTF,TGTGCCAGCAGTTTCTCAGGGGTCAGAGGCTACACCTTC
NA,TRBV19,few,TRBJ1-6,CASSPRQYNSPLHF,TGTGCCAGTAGTCCCAGACAGTATAATTCACCCCTCCACTTT
TRBD1,TRBV10-3,NA,TRBJ1-2,CAIRPGTGTGYTF,TGTGCCATCAGGCCCGGGACAGGGACCGGCTACACCTTC
NA,TRBV2,NA,TRBJ2-3,CASKGTLTDTQYF,TGTGCCAGCAAGGGGACTCTCACGGATACGCAGTATTTT
NA,TRBV2,NA,TRBJ1-6,CASLYNSPLHF,TGTGCCAGCCTGTATAATTCACCCCTCCACTTT
NA,TRBV5-1,once,TRBJ2-7,CASSLATGFYEQYF,TGCGCCAGCAGCTTGGCTACAGGGTTTTACGAGCAGTACTTC
NA,TRBV19,NA,TRBJ1-3,CASSPGSLASGNTIYF,TGTGCCAGTAGTCCCGGGTCCCTCGCCTCTGGAAACACCATATATTTT
TRBD1,TRBV10-1,NA,TRBJ1-1,CASSSTGQGIFFF,TGCGCCAGCAGTTCGACCGGACAGGGGATATTTTTCTTT
NA,TRBV6-5,NA,TRBJ1-3,CASMKGESGNTIYF,TGTGCCAGCATGAAGGGAGAATCTGGAAACACCATATATTTT
NA,TRBV12-3/TRBV12-4,NA,TRBJ1-2,CASSFAGDGYTF,TGTGCCAGCAGTTTTGCGGGGGATGGCTACACCTTC